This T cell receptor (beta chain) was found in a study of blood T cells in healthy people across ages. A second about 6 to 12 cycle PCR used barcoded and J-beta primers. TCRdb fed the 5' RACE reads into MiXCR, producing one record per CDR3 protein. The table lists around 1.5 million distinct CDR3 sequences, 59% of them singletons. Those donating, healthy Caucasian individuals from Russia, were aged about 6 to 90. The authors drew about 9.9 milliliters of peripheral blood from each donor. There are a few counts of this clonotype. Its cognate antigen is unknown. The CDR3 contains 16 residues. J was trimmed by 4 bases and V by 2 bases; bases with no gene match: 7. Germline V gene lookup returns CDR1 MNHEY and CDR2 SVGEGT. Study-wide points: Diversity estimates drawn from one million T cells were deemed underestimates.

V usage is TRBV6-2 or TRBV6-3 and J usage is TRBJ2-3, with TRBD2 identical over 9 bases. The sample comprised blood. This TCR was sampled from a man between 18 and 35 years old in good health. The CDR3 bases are TGTGCCAGCAGTTACCCAGCGGGGGGTCTATCAGATACGCAGTATTTT. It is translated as CASSYPAGGLSDTQYF.